This T cell receptor (beta chain) emerged from a study of blood T cell repertoires in COVID-19 (dated by TCRdb to the early 2020s). Turning to the overall study: Samples from collaborators originated in the United States, Italy and Spain and spanned both the acute and convalescent phases of COVID-19. The prospective study material was composed of cDNA or gDNA derived from T cells, B-cell-depleted T cells, or PBMCs. Deeply sampled blood TCRbeta repertoires from subjects exposed to, actively infected with, or recovered from COVID-19 were included in the dataset. The repertoires were released in a freely available public database intended as a resource for research on the immune response to SARS-CoV-2. Samples came from the ongoing ImmuneRACE study (first 160 participants) plus 1,254 subjects from 6 global collaborators. A de-identified subject ID, COVID-19 status, age in years and sex were almost always included in the sample metadata. HLA class I and class II types, where available, came from metadata supplied by the sample provider rather than from assay-based typing. Study-wide findings and limitations: Clinical and demographic metadata were provided uncurated, with the amount varying by source and participant.

The immunoSEQ Assay, a bias-controlled multiplex PCR, was used to amplify TCRbeta CDR3 regions from genomic DNA. The source study handled its data this way. Nucleated cell counts per sample were estimated from amplification of reference gene primers within the assay. Sequence reads were collapsed and filtered to measure the absolute abundance of every unique TCRbeta CDR3 rearrangement. For each sample, productive Simpson clonality was calculated as the square root of Simpson's diversity index across productive rearrangements. The table was pulled from immuneACCESS by TCRdb, which kept in-frame rearrangements only. Such tables lose some clones; where checked, under half of the loss comes from unresolved V genes, and the rest has no known cause. V, J and clone size are those of that table, while D and trimming were read from the DNA. The sample table lists tens of thousands of clones, roughly 90% of them with a count of one. In total, the top ten clones hold 6% to 7.5% of the sample.

The germline V end is reduced by 4 bases and the J end by 1 base; junction bases left unmatched: 3. CDR1 and CDR2 are read off the germline V gene (reference sequence) as LGHDT and YNNKEL. Measured from the cysteine to the phenylalanine, the CDR3 is 14 residues long. Of the read, only the CDR3 DNA is kept; its 42 bases are in frame from base 1. In Seattle, one collaborating source enrolled patients while the infection was active and tracked those patients longitudinally over the course of disease. Each collaborating institution followed its own protocols to collect whole blood in K2EDTA tubes. For TCRbeta analysis, collaborators shipped samples as frozen whole blood, isolated PBMCs, or DNA extracted from either of those sample types. Details on this clone: Its antigen remains unidentified. Per-base quality was not reported, and no clone a single base away is much larger than it. The sample contains more than one DNA sequence encoding this CDR3.

Sequenced sample: peripheral blood. The chain links TRBV3-1 (or the pseudogene TRBV3-2) with TRBJ1-1; 7 junctional bases match TRBD1. This receptor was identified in a man aged 35-49 years with COVID-19, enrolled during active disease. The DNA sequence is given as TGTGCCAGCAGCCCTAGGGACAGGAACACTGAAGCTTTCTTT. Its translation reads: CASSPRDRNTEAFF.